This passage covers 30 T cell receptor beta chains from one sample sequenced in a study of blood T cell repertoires in COVID-19. Measured with immunoSEQ multiplex PCR; TCRdb has only the in-frame clones, and not every one. Counted here are 70,000 or so clones, 65% to 90% occurring once; the ten biggest clones make up about 11%. Sequences were obtained from peripheral blood. The receptors stem from a man aged 65 to 79 with active or convalescent COVID-19.

This chain links TRBV7-9 with TRBJ2-1; D may be TRBD2 (6 bases). CDR1 is SEHNR and CDR2 is FQNEAQ in the germline V gene (reference sequence). The CDR3 has 17 amino acids. Deletions cut 1 base from V and 8 bases from J, with 21 bases between. The CDR3 protein is CASSLGKVRRATDEQFF. DNA of the CDR3: TGTGCCAGCAGCTTAGGGAAGGTAAGGAGGGCCACGGATGAGCAGTTCTTC. Full variable domain (rest looked up from reference TRBV7-9 and TRBJ2-1): DTGVSQNPRHKITKRGQNVTFRCDPISEHNRLYWYRQTLGQGPEFLTYFQNEAQLEKSRLLSDRFSAERPKGSFSTLEIQRTEQGDSAMYLCASSLGKVRRATDEQFFGPGTRLTVL.

The rearrangement links TRBV5-4 to TRBJ1-1, with D perhaps TRBD1 (6 bases). CDR3 length equals 14 residues. Trimming removed 3 bases from V and 4 bases from J, with 13 bases in between. Germline CDR1 reads SGHNT; CDR2 reads YYREEE (reference sequence). CDR3 region: CASSSGVLVTEAFF. The CDR3 nucleotides are TGTGCCAGCAGCTCAGGGGTTTTGGTCACTGAAGCTTTCTTT. The whole variable domain, remainder taken from reference TRBV5-4 and TRBJ1-1, is ETGVTQSPTHLIKTRGQQVTLRCSSQSGHNTVSWYQQALGQGPQFIFQYYREEENGRGNFPPRFSGLQFPNYSSELNVNALELDDSALYLCASSSGVLVTEAFFGQGTRLTVV.

This clone showed up just a few times. The chain joins TRBV28 to TRBJ2-3; D is ambiguous. Trimming removed 7 bases at V and 4 bases at J, with 12 bases between. CDR3 length: 13 residues. Germline V gives CDR1 MDHEN, CDR2 SYDVKM. The CDR3 sequence is CASTPPGPDTQYF. Written as DNA, the CDR3 is TGTGCCAGCACCCCTCCTGGCCCAGATACGCAGTATTTT.

V is TRBV10-3 and J is TRBJ2-1; possibly TRBD1 for D (5 bases). Germline loops: CDR1 ENHRY, CDR2 SYGVKD. The CDR3 has 12 residues. V shed 4 bases and J shed 5 bases, with 6 bases lying between them. In DNA form, the CDR3 reads TGTGCCATCAGTGTGACAGACAATGAGCAGTTCTTC. This encodes CAISVTDNEQFF.

V is TRBV5-6 and J is TRBJ2-7; no clear D gene. The CDR3 has 12 residues. The germline gives CDR1 SGHDT, CDR2 YYEEEE. With 3 bases removed from V and 4 bases from J, the gap between germline ends came to 8 bases. In DNA form, the CDR3 reads TGTGCCAGCAGCTCTGGAGTGTACGAGCAGTACTTC. Amino acids: CASSSGVYEQYF.

CDR3 protein: CASGAGQGSDTQYF. The CDR3 bases are TGTGCCTCCGGGGCAGGACAGGGATCAGATACGCAGTATTTT. The chain joins TRBV6-5 to TRBJ2-3; 8 bases map to TRBD1. With V trimmed by 11 bases and J by 4 bases, 11 bases remained unmatched. The CDR3 runs 14 residues. Germline V gene lookup returns CDR1 MNHEY and CDR2 SVGAGI.

V usage is TRBV2 and J usage is TRBJ1-5, with 7 bases lining up with TRBD1. CDR1 SNHLY and CDR2 FYNNEI come from the germline V gene. Unmatched junction bases numbered 3, after V lost 5 bases and J lost 2 bases. CDR3 size: 14 residues. Written as DNA, the CDR3 is TGTGCCAGCAGTTTTGGACAGGGCAATCAGCCCCAGCATTTT. It encodes CASSFGQGNQPQHF.

The V call is TRBV5-6, the J call TRBJ1-3; perhaps TRBD1 as D (5 bases). Germline V gives CDR1 SGHDT, CDR2 YYEEEE. The germline V and J ends were trimmed by 1 base and 0 bases, with 11 bases remaining between them. The CDR3 extends over 16 amino acids. The CDR3 DNA is TGTGCCAGCAGCTTGTGGGGCTGGGACTCTGGAAACACCATATATTTT. Translated, it gives CASSLWGWDSGNTIYF.

V usage is TRBV5-1 and J usage is TRBJ2-3; 11 bases line up with TRBD1. The ends lost 3 bases at V and 1 base at J; junction bases unmatched: 13. The CDR3 extends over 19 amino acids. Looked up from germline, CDR1 is SGHRS and CDR2 is YFSETQ. CDR3: CASSSVGQGAFSGTDTQYF. As DNA, the CDR3 is TGCGCCAGCAGCTCCGTAGGACAGGGGGCATTTTCTGGCACAGATACGCAGTATTTT.

The chain joins TRBV27 to TRBJ2-7, with D possibly TRBD1 on 5 matching bases. The CDR3 is 14 amino acids. Trimming took off 3 bases at V and 2 bases at J, with 11 bases between the two ends. Germline CDR1 is MNHEY and CDR2 is SMNVEV (reference sequence). CDR3 bases: TGTGCCAGCAGTTTGGGGCAGCGAGCCTACGAGCAGTACTTC. Translating it yields CASSLGQRAYEQYF.

The chain employs TRBV12-3 or TRBV12-4 and TRBJ1-2, with D perhaps matching TRBD1 (6 bases). Deletions cut 5 bases from V and 14 bases from J, with 15 bases between. CDR3 length: 11 residues. The CDR3 here is CASSTRQAQTF. The CDR3 nucleotides are TGTGCCAGCAGTACTAGACAGGCTCAGACCTTC.

The gene calls are TRBV6-5 and TRBJ1-2, with TRBD1 identical over 7 bases. Germline lookup yields CDR1 MNHEY and CDR2 SVGAGI. With 2 bases clipped from V and 4 bases from J, the junction kept 7 bases outside the gene matches. The CDR3 is made up of 15 amino acids. CDR3 in amino acids: CASSYQGGSGYGYTF. The CDR3 DNA reads as TGTGCCAGCAGTTACCAGGGGGGTAGTGGCTATGGCTACACCTTC.

The V and J genes are TRBV11-3 and TRBJ2-3; 8 nucleotides align to TRBD2. V lost 5 bases, J lost 0 bases, and 7 bases stayed unmatched. CDR1 is SGHNT and CDR2 is YENEEA in the germline V gene. The CDR3 sequence is 16 residues long. CDR3 residues: CASSPNSGASTDTQYF. The CDR3 nucleotides are TGTGCCAGCAGCCCAAATAGCGGGGCTAGCACAGATACGCAGTATTTT.

The CDR3: CASSLYGQELIDTQYF. The CDR3 region has the DNA TGTGCCAGCAGCCTATATGGACAGGAACTTATAGATACGCAGTATTTT. V and J are TRBV9 and TRBJ2-3; TRBD1 agrees at 7 bases. V lost 4 bases and J lost 5; bases outside the gene matches: 13. The CDR3 totals 16 residues. CDR1 SGDLS and CDR2 YYNGEE come from the germline V gene.

The chain links TRBV2 to TRBJ2-1, with 8 bases fitting TRBD1. The germline CDR1 and CDR2 sequences are SNHLY and FYNNEI. V was clipped by 5 bases and J by 6 bases; unmatched bases: 3. The length of the CDR3 is 13 residues. The CDR3 DNA reads TGTGCCAGCAGTAGTACAGGGGGCAATGAGCAGTTCTTC. Its translation is CASSSTGGNEQFF.

The gene calls are TRBV28 and TRBJ1-2; 8 positions agree with TRBD1. Per the germline V gene, CDR1 is MDHEN and CDR2 is SYDVKM. The CDR3 length is 14 residues. Trimming removed 3 bases from V and 7 bases from J; junction bases left unmatched: 7. CDR3 bases: TGTGCCAGCAGTTTGGGCAGGGGGCTTGGTGGCTACACCTTC. Its translation: CASSLGRGLGGYTF.

The J gene is TRBJ2-2, the V gene TRBV19, with D perhaps TRBD1 (6 bases). Germline lookup yields CDR1 LNHDA and CDR2 SQIVND (reference sequence). Deletions cut 8 bases from V and 1 base from J, with 14 bases between. This CDR3 spans 15 amino acids. The CDR3: CASQDSRKNTGELFF. The CDR3 DNA sequence: TGTGCCAGTCAGGACAGTAGAAAGAACACCGGGGAGCTGTTTTTT.

The chain is built from TRBV29-1 and TRBJ2-1; 10 bases agree with TRBD2. The CDR3 length is 14 residues. Trimming at V came to 5 bases and at J to 3 bases, leaving 4 bases not matched to a gene. The germline V gene has CDR1 SQVTM and CDR2 ANQGSEA. The CDR3 DNA reads TGCAGCGTTCTGGCTAGCGGGGGCTACAATGAGCAGTTCTTC. Encoded protein: CSVLASGGYNEQFF.

The V gene is TRBV6-5, the J gene TRBJ1-6; D is unclear. The V gene lost 0 bases and the J gene lost 10 bases, with 10 bases spanning the gap. From germline, CDR1 is MNHEY and CDR2 SVGAGI. The CDR3 sequence is 14 residues long. CDR3 amino acids: CASSYSGGRSPLHF. For the CDR3, the DNA is TGTGCCAGCAGTTACTCGGGAGGGAGATCACCCCTCCACTTT.

V usage is TRBV30 and J usage is TRBJ2-5, with a weak D call TRBD1 (5 bases). Trimming stripped 5 bases from V and 3 bases from J, with 13 bases between. In germline, CDR1 is GTSNPN, CDR2 SVGIG (reference sequence). This CDR3 spans 13 amino acids. CDR3 protein: CAWSVDTKETQYF. The CDR3 nucleotides are TGTGCCTGGTCTGTGGACACGAAAGAGACCCAGTACTTC.

J is TRBJ2-1 and V is TRBV18; D gene unclear. From germline, CDR1 is KGHSH and CDR2 LQKENI. The CDR3 runs to 15 residues. Trimming took off 2 bases at V and 0 bases at J, with 8 bases between the two ends. Here the CDR3 DNA reads TGTGCCAGCTCACCAACTGAGAGCTCCTACAATGAGCAGTTCTTC. This codes for CASSPTESSYNEQFF.

The rearrangement links TRBV7-9 to TRBJ1-2; possibly TRBD1 for D (5 bases). The V and J ends lost 3 bases and 1 base respectively, with 6 bases between them. This CDR3 has 13 amino acids. Looked up from germline, CDR1 is SEHNR and CDR2 is FQNEAQ (reference sequence). CDR3 coding DNA: TGTGCCAGCAGCTTCGACAGTAACTATGGCTACACCTTC. Translated, it gives CASSFDSNYGYTF.

This chain connects TRBV28 to TRBJ2-7; 7 positions match TRBD1. Per the germline V gene, CDR1 is MDHEN and CDR2 is SYDVKM. V trimming: 2 bases; J trimming: 1 base; junction bases outside the gene matches: 8. The CDR3 runs 16 residues. The CDR3 sequence: CASSLRGTAPSYEQYF. CDR3 DNA: TGTGCCAGCAGTTTAAGGGGGACAGCCCCTTCCTACGAGCAGTACTTC.

The chain is built from TRBV27 and TRBJ2-7; weak D call: TRBD1 (6 bases). With 8 bases removed from V and 2 bases from J, the gap between germline ends came to 25 bases. The germline V gene has CDR1 MNHEY and CDR2 SMNVEV (reference sequence). The CDR3 has 17 amino acids. Here the CDR3 reads CASPFPPWTDETYEQYF. The CDR3 nucleotides are TGTGCCAGCCCCTTCCCGCCCTGGACAGACGAAACCTACGAGCAGTACTTC.

This chain connects TRBV6-5 to TRBJ2-1; TRBD2 might be the D (6 bases). The CDR3 extends over 14 amino acids. V was cut by 10 bases and J by 4 bases, with 17 bases left in between. Germline V lookup: CDR1 MNHEY, CDR2 SVGAGI. This CDR3 is CATVSGGFYNEQFF. The CDR3 nucleotides read TGTGCCACGGTTAGCGGAGGGTTTTACAATGAGCAGTTCTTC.

This clone was seen only a few times. The chain links TRBV19 to TRBJ1-1; D remains unclear. The CDR3 is 14 amino acids. CDR1 and CDR2 from the germline V gene are LNHDA and SQIVND (reference sequence). V was shortened by 1 base and J by 5 bases, with 11 bases between the two germline ends. This CDR3 is CASSIGGDGTEAFF. The CDR3 DNA reads TGTGCCAGTAGTATAGGGGGAGATGGTACTGAAGCTTTCTTT. The whole variable domain, remainder taken from reference TRBV19 and TRBJ1-1, is DGGITQSPKYLFRKEGQNVTLSCEQNLNHDAMYWYRQDPGQGLRLIYYSQIVNDFQKGDIAEGYSVSREKKESFPLTVTSAQKNPTAFYLCASSIGGDGTEAFFGQGTRLTVV.

This clone was seen only once. This chain links TRBV30 with TRBJ1-1; perhaps TRBD1 as D (6 bases). CDR3 size: 14 residues. V lost 8 bases and J lost 3, with 19 bases in between. Germline V CDR1 and CDR2: GTSNPN, SVGIG (reference sequence). Written as DNA, the CDR3 is TGTGCCGGACACCCCGGGGGGCTGGACACTGAAGCTTTCTTT. Its translation is CAGHPGGLDTEAFF.

This clone has only a few counts. The rearrangement links TRBV10-3 to TRBJ2-2; TRBD1 aligns across 7 bases. V was pared by 8 bases and J by 6 bases, with 3 bases of the junction left unmatched. The CDR3 is made up of 12 amino acids. The germline CDR1 and CDR2 sequences are ENHRY and SYGVKD. In DNA, the CDR3 is TGTGCCATCCGTGGACAGGCCGGGGAGCTGTTTTTT. This encodes CAIRGQAGELFF.

In this sample, this clone turned up once. V is TRBV20-1 and J is TRBJ2-1; the D gene is possibly TRBD2 (5 bases). Looked up from germline, CDR1 is DFQATT and CDR2 is SNEGSKA (reference sequence). The V and J ends lost 2 bases and 12 bases respectively, with 11 bases between them. The CDR3 contains 11 residues. As DNA, the CDR3 is TGCAGTGCTAGAATTTCGGGAAGGCAGTTCTTC. It yields the protein CSARISGRQFF.

The V gene is TRBV6-4, the J gene TRBJ2-1; D is undetermined. The length of the CDR3 is 9 residues. Germline V CDR1 and CDR2: MRHNA, SNTAGT. With 6 bases removed from V and 10 bases from J, the gap between germline ends came to 4 bases. CDR3 nucleotide sequence: TGTGCCAGCAGGAGGGAGCAGTTCTTC. Translating gives CASRREQFF.